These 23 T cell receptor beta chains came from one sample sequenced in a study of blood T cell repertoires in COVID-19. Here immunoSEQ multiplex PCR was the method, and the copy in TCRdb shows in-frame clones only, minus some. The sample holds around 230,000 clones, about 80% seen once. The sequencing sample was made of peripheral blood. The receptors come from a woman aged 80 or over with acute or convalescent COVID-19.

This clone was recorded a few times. CDR3 coding DNA: TGTGCCAGCAGACCTGGACAGGGTGCTGGAAACACCATATATTTT. Its translation: CASRPGQGAGNTIYF. The J gene is TRBJ1-3, the V gene TRBV7-2, with 8 bases fitting TRBD1. Trimming took 6 bases from V and 2 from J; bases not matched to a gene: 6. Germline lookup yields CDR1 SGHTA and CDR2 FQGNSA. The CDR3 has 15 amino acids.

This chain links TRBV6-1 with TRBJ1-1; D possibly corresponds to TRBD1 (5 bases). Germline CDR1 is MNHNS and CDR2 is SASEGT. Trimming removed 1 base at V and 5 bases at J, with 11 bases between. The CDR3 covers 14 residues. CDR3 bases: TGTGCCAGCAGTGAAGTTCAGGGTTCAACTGAAGCTTTCTTT. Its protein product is CASSEVQGSTEAFF.

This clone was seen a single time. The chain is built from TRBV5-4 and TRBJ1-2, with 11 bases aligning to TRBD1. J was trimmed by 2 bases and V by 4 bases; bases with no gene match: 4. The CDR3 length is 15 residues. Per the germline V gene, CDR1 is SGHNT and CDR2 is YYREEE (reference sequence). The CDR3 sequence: CASSQGQGANYGYTF. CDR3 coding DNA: TGTGCCAGCAGCCAAGGACAGGGGGCCAACTATGGCTACACCTTC.

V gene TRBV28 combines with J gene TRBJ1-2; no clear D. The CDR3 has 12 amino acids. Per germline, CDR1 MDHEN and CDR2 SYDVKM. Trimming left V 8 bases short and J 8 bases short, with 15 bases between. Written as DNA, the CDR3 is TGTGCCAGCGGTGGAGGACCAAGGGGCTACACCTTC. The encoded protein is CASGGGPRGYTF.

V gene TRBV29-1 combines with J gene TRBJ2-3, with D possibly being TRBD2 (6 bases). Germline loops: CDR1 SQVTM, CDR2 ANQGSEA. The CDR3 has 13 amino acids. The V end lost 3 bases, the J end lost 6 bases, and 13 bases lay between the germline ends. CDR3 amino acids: CSVEGLRGDTQYF. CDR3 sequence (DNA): TGCAGCGTTGAGGGGTTGCGGGGTGATACGCAGTATTTT.

The CDR3 DNA reads as TGTGCCAGCACTCCACAGGCGTTTGGGAACTATGGCTACACCTTC. Translated: CASTPQAFGNYGYTF. The rearrangement joins TRBV7-9 to TRBJ1-2, with D possibly being TRBD1 (5 bases). The CDR3 length is 15 residues. V shed 7 bases and J shed 2 bases, with 17 bases lying between them. Germline V CDR1 and CDR2: SEHNR, FQNEAQ (reference sequence). Full variable domain (rest looked up from reference TRBV7-9 and TRBJ1-2): DTGVSQNPRHKITKRGQNVTFRCDPISEHNRLYWYRQTLGQGPEFLTYFQNEAQLEKSRLLSDRFSAERPKGSFSTLEIQRTEQGDSAMYLCASTPQAFGNYGYTFGSGTRLTVV.

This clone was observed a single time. The CDR3 nucleotides are TGTGCCAGCGGAGGGACGGAAAATCAGCCCCAGCATTTT. Translating gives CASGGTENQPQHF. The chain combines TRBV9 with TRBJ1-5; TRBD1 is a possible D gene (5 bases). V was trimmed by 7 bases and J by 4 bases, leaving 12 bases between them. Germline-derived CDR1 and CDR2 are SGDLS and YYNGEE. The length of the CDR3 is 13 residues.

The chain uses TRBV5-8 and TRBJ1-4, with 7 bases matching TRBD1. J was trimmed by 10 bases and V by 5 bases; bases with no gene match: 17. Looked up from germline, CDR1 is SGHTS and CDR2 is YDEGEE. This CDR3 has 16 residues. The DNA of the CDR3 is TGTGCCAGCAGTATCCAGCTTCCAGGGGGGCAAACAAAACTGTTTTTT. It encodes CASSIQLPGGQTKLFF.

DNA for the CDR3: TGTGCCAGCAGTGAAAGGAGACAGGGGGCTATTTATAATTCACCCCTCCACTTT. It is translated as CASSERRQGAIYNSPLHF. V usage is TRBV6-1 and J usage is TRBJ1-6, with TRBD1 matching over 10 bases. Germline lookup yields CDR1 MNHNS and CDR2 SASEGT. V lost 2 bases, J lost 4 bases, and 8 bases stayed unmatched. The CDR3 is 18 amino acids.

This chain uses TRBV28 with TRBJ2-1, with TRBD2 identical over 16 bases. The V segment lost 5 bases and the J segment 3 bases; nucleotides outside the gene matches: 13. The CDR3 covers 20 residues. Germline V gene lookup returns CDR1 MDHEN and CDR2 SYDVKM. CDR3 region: CASSPLPGTSGGGLYNEQFF. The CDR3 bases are TGTGCCAGCAGTCCACTCCCCGGGACTAGCGGGGGGGGGCTCTACAATGAGCAGTTCTTC.

The CDR3 protein is CASSVGGEISYNEQFF. CDR3 nucleotide sequence: TGTGCCAGCAGCGTAGGTGGGGAGATTTCCTACAATGAGCAGTTCTTC. The rearrangement links TRBV9 to TRBJ2-1; the D gene is possibly TRBD2 (5 bases). The CDR3 consists of 16 residues. The V end was cut by 0 bases, the J end by 1 base, with 11 bases between. Per germline, CDR1 SGDLS and CDR2 YYNGEE.

DNA of the CDR3: TGTGCCAGCAGTTTAAAAGGGGGGGGGTACGAGCAGTACTTC. It yields the protein CASSLKGGGYEQYF. V usage is TRBV27 and J usage is TRBJ2-7; the D gene is possibly TRBD2 (7 bases). Germline assignment: CDR1 MNHEY and CDR2 SMNVEV (reference sequence). There are 14 residues in the CDR3. Deletions cut 2 bases from V and 4 bases from J, with 12 bases between.

The CDR3 is CASSPGAGGHTEAFF. CDR3 DNA sequence: TGTGCCAGCAGCCCGGGGGCAGGGGGGCACACTGAAGCTTTCTTT. The chain combines TRBV7-3 with TRBJ1-1; 7 bases are shared with TRBD1. Germline CDR1 reads SGHTA; CDR2 reads FQGTGA. This CDR3 contains 15 residues. With V trimmed by 5 bases and J by 3 bases, 9 bases remained unmatched. Complete variable domain (other parts from reference TRBV7-3 and TRBJ1-1): GAGVSQTPSNKVTEKGKYVELRCDPISGHTALYWYRQSLGQGPEFLIYFQGTGAADDSGLPNDRFFAVRPEGSVSTLKIQRTERGDSAVYLCASSPGAGGHTEAFFGQGTRLTVV.

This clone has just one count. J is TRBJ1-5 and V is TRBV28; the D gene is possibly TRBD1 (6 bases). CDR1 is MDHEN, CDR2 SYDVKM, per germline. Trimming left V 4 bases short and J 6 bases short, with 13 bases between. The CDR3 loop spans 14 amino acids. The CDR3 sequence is CASSSAGAAQPQHF. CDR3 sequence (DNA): TGTGCCAGCAGTTCGGCAGGGGCGGCTCAGCCCCAGCATTTT.

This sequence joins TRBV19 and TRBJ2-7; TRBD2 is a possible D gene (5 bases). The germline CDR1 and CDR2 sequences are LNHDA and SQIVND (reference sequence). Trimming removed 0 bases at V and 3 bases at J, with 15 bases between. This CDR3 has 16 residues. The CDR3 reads CASSIDLAGPGYEQYF. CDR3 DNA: TGTGCCAGTAGTATAGATCTTGCGGGTCCGGGCTACGAGCAGTACTTC. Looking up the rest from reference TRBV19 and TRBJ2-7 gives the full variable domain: DGGITQSPKYLFRKEGQNVTLSCEQNLNHDAMYWYRQDPGQGLRLIYYSQIVNDFQKGDIAEGYSVSREKKESFPLTVTSAQKNPTAFYLCASSIDLAGPGYEQYFGPGTRLTVT.

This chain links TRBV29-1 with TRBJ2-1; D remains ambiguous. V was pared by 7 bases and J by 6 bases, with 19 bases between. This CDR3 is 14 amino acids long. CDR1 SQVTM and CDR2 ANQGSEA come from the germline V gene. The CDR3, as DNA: TGCAGCGCCCCACTTCCCGATAGCCTCAATGAGCAGTTCTTC. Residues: CSAPLPDSLNEQFF.

In DNA form, the CDR3 reads TGTGCCAGCAGCGTGACAGGGGGCCTACAAGAGACCCAGTACTTC. It is translated as CASSVTGGLQETQYF. V gene TRBV9 combines with J gene TRBJ2-5, with 10 bases aligning to TRBD1. This CDR3 spans 15 amino acids. The germline CDR1 and CDR2 sequences are SGDLS and YYNGEE. The trim removed 2 bases at V and 2 bases at J, leaving 3 bases unmatched.

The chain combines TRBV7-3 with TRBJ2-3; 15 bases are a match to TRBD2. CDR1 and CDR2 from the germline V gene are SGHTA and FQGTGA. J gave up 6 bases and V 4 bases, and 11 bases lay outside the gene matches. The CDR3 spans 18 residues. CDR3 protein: CASSYSGTSGGRFDTQYF. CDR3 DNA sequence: TGTGCCAGCAGCTACTCCGGGACTAGCGGGGGGCGATTCGATACGCAGTATTTT.

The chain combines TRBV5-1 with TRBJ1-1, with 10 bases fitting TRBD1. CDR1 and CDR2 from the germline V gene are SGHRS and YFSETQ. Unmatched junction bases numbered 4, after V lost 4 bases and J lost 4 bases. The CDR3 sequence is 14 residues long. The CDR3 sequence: CASSTDRGGTEAFF. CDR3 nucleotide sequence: TGCGCCAGCAGCACGGACAGGGGGGGCACTGAAGCTTTCTTT.

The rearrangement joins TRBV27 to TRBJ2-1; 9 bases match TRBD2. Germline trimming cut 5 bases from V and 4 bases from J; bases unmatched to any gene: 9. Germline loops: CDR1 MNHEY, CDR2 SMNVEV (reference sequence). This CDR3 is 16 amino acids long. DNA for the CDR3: TGTGCCAGCAGTCGTGCCCGAGCGGGGGGATACAATGAGCAGTTCTTC. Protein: CASSRARAGGYNEQFF.

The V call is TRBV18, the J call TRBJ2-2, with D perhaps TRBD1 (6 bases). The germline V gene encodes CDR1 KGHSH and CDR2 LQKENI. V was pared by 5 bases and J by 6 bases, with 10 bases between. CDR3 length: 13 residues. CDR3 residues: CASSGDIAGELFF. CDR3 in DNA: TGTGCCAGCTCAGGGGACATTGCCGGGGAGCTGTTTTTT.

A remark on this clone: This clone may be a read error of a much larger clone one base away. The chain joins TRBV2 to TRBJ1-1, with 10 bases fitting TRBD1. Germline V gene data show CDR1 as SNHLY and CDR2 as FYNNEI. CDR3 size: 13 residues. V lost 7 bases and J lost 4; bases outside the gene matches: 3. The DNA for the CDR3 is TGTGCCAGCACCGGGACAGGGGCCACTGAAGCTTTCTTT. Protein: CASTGTGATEAFF. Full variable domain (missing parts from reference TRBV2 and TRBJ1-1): EPEVTQTPSHQVTQMGQEVILRCVPISNHLYFYWYRQILGQKVEFLVSFYNNEISEKSEIFDDQFSVERPDGSNFTLKIRSTKLEDSAMYFCASTGTGATEAFFGQGTRLTVV.

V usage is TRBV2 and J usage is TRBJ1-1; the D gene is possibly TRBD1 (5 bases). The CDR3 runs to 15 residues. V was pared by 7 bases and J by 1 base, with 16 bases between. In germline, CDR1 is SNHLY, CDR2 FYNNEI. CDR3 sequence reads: CASTTLGQGNTEAFF. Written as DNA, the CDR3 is TGTGCCAGCACGACCTTAGGCCAGGGGAACACTGAAGCTTTCTTT.